This T cell receptor (beta chain) was documented in a study of patients and donors after allogeneic stem cell transplantation. TCRdb independently ran MiXCR on the RT-PCR reads; one entry per CDR3 protein. Among hundreds of thousands of distinct CDR3 sequences listed, roughly 13% were seen once. J was trimmed by 0 bases and V by 7 bases; bases with no gene match: 6. The length of the CDR3 is 14 residues. The chain has TRBV12-3 or TRBV12-4 and TRBJ2-7; 7 bases are shared with TRBD1. The sample comprised blood, either unsorted or a sorted T cell fraction (not recorded which). The TCR was taken from a human donor who was either an allogeneic HSCT recipient or a stem cell or donor lymphocyte infusion donor (not recorded which). It is not recorded whose cells these are; they may come from a transplant donor. The CDR3 DNA reads TGTGCCAGCAACAGACAGGGTAGCTCCTACGAGCAGTACTTC. Translating it yields CASNRQGSSYEQYF.